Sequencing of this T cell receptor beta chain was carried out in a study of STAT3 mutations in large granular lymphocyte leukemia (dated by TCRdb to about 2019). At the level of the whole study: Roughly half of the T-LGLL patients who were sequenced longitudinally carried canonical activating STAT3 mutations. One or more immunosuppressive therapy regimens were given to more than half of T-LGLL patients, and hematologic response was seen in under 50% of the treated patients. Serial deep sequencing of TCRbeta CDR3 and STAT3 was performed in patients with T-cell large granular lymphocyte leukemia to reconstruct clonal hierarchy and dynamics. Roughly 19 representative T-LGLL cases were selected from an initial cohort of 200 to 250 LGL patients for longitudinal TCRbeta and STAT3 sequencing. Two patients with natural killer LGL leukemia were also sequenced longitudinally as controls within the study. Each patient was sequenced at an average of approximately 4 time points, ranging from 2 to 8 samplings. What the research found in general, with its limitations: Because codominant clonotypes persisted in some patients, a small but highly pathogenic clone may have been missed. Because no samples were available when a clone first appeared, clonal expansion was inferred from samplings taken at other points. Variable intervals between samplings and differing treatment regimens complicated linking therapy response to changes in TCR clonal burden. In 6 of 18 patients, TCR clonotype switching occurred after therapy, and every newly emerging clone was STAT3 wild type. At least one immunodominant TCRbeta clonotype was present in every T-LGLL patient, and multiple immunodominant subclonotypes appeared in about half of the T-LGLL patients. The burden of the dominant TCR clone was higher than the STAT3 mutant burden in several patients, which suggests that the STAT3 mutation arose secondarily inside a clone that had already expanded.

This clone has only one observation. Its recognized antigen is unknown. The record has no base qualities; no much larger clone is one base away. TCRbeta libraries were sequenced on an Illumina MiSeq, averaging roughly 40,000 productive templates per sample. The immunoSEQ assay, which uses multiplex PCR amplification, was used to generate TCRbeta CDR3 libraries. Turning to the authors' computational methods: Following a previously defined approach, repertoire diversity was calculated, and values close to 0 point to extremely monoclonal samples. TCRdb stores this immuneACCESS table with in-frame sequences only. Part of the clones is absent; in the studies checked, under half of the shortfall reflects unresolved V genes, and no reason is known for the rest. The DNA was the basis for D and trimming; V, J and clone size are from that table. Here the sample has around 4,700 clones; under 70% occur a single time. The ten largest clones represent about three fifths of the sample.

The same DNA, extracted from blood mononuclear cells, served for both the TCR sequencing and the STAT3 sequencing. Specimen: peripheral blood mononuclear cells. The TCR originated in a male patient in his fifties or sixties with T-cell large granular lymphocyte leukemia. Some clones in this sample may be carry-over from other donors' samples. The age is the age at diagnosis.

The nucleotide sequence is TGTGCCAGCAGTTCCGACACTGGAAACACCATATATTTT. It specifies CASSSDTGNTIYF. The sequence joins TRBV6-6 to TRBJ1-3, with the identity of the D gene unclear. Inclusive of the bounding cysteine and phenylalanine, the CDR3 is 13 residues long. Just the 39-base CDR3 DNA is kept, in frame starting at base 1. As encoded in the germline V gene (reference sequence), CDR1 is MNHNY while CDR2 is SVGAGI. V is pared back by 4 bases and J by 2 bases, with 6 bases lying between the germline termini.